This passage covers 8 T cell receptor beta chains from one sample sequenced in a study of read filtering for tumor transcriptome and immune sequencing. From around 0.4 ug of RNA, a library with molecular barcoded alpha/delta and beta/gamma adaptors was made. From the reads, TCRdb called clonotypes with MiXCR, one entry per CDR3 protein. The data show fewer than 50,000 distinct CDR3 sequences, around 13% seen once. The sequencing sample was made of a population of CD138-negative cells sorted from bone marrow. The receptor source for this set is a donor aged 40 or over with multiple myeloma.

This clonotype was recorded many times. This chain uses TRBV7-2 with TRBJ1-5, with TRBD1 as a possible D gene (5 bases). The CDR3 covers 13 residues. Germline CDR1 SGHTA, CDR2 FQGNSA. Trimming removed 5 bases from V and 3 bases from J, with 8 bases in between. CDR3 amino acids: CASSPQVNQPQHF. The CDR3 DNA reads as TGTGCCAGCAGCCCACAGGTCAATCAGCCCCAGCATTTT.

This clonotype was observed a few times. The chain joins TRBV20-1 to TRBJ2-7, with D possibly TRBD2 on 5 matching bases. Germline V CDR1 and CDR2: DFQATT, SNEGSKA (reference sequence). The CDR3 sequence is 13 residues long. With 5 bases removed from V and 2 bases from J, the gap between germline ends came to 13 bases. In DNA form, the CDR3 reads TGCAGTGCTCACTCGGGCGGGCCCTACGAGCAGTACTTC. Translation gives CSAHSGGPYEQYF.

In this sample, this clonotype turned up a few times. The CDR3: CASSRLQGNTEAFF. As DNA, the CDR3 is TGTGCCAGCAGCCGGCTACAGGGGAACACTGAAGCTTTCTTT. The chain is built from TRBV14 and TRBJ1-1, with D perhaps matching TRBD1 (6 bases). The CDR3 has 14 amino acids. Trimming cost V 4 bases and J 1 base, with 10 bases left between them. CDR1 and CDR2 from the germline V gene are SGHDN and FVKESK.

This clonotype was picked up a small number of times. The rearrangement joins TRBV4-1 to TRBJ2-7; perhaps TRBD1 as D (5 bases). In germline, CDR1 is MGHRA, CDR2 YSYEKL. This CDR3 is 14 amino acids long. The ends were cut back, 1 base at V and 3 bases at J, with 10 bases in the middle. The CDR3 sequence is CASSQAAGYYEQYF. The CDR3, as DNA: TGCGCCAGCAGCCAAGCCGCAGGGTACTACGAGCAGTACTTC.

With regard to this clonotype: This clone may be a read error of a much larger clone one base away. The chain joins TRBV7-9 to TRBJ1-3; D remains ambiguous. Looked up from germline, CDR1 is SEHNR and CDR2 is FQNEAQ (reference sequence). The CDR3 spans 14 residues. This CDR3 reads CAGSWRESGNTIYF. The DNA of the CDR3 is TGTGCCGGCAGCTGGAGGGAGTCTGGAAACACCATATATTTT.

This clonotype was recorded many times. The CDR3 sequence is CSVVGLAGAEQYF. CDR3 bases: TGCAGCGTTGTCGGGCTAGCGGGAGCCGAGCAGTACTTC. V gene TRBV29-1 combines with J gene TRBJ2-7, with 10 bases identical to TRBD2. The CDR3 has 13 residues. The V segment lost 4 bases and the J segment 6 bases; nucleotides outside the gene matches: 6. Germline V gene sequence: CDR1 SQVTM, CDR2 ANQGSEA.

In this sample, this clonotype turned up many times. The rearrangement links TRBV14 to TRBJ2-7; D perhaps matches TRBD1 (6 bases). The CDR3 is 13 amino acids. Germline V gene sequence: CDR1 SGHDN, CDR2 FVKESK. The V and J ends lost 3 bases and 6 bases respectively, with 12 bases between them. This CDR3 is CASSHSTGSEQYF. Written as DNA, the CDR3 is TGTGCCAGCAGCCACTCGACAGGAAGCGAGCAGTACTTC.

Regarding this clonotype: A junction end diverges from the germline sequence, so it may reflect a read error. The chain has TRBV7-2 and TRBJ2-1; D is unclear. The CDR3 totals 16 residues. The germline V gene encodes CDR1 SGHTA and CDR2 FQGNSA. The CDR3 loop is CVSSPGLGNSYNEQFF. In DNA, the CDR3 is TGTGTCAGCAGCCCGGGTCTAGGAAACTCCTACAATGAGCAGTTCTTC.